This TCR beta chain derives from a study of T cells after yellow fever vaccination. This clonotype was seen a few times. TCRdb passed the 5' RACE reads through MiXCR, listing each CDR3 protein once. The sample lists 400,000 or so distinct CDR3 sequences, roughly 11% occurring once. Germline V gives CDR1 SGHTA, CDR2 FQGNSA. Trimming took off 1 base at V and 0 bases at J, with 11 bases between the two ends. This CDR3 has 16 amino acids. V and J are TRBV7-2 and TRBJ2-3; D unresolved. The material sequenced was PBMCs, taken on the day of the first yellow fever vaccination. This TCR was sampled from a man between 18 and 29 years old who received the YFV17D yellow fever vaccine. The CDR3 DNA reads as TGTGCCAGCAGCTTAGATTACGGCAGCAGCACAGATACGCAGTATTTT. This encodes CASSLDYGSSTDTQYF.